This T cell receptor beta chain was captured by sequencing in a study of CD4+ T cells in melanoma. Study-wide results and limits: Neoantigen-specific CD4+ T cells in melanoma reportedly had diverse differentiation states. CD8+ T cell, macrophage and B cell function reportedly correlated with neoantigen-specific CD4+ T cells.

Data came from immunoSEQ multiplex PCR; TCRdb stores just in-frame clones and leaves some out. The repertoire consists of roughly 120,000 clones, with 92% occurring once and the leading ten covering about 3.5%. In regard to this clone: What it binds is unknown.

The TCR originated in a human donor with melanoma. Sequencing input: peripheral blood.

The CDR3 DNA is TGTGCCAGCAGCCCGGATGGTTTAGGCAATCAGCCCCAGCATTTT. Encoded protein: CASSPDGLGNQPQHF. This sequence joins TRBV5-4 and TRBJ1-5; D remains ambiguous. Between the trimmed V and J ends, which lost 4 bases and 2 bases, there was a span of 13 bases. The length of the CDR3 is 15 residues. The germline V gene has CDR1 SGHNT and CDR2 YYREEE (reference sequence). The full variable domain, completed using reference TRBV5-4 and TRBJ1-5, is ETGVTQSPTHLIKTRGQQVTLRCSSQSGHNTVSWYQQALGQGPQFIFQYYREEENGRGNFPPRFSGLQFPNYSSELNVNALELDDSALYLCASSPDGLGNQPQHFGDGTRLSIL.